This entry is about one TCR beta chain. Its antigen is unknown. PCR involved 60 Vbeta and 13 Jbeta primers. Assay used: immunoSEQ multiplex PCR; TCRdb lists only in-frame clones, some missing. The table has roughly 240,000 clones, about 85% seen once. There are 15 residues in the CDR3. Germline lookup yields CDR1 MNHEY and CDR2 SMNVEV (reference sequence). The data originate from a study of cytomegalovirus exposure and HLA in healthy donors. Study results and caveats: The study carried out a later analysis of TCR beta sequences. It associated roughly 17,000 of them with specific HLA alleles at a false discovery rate of 0.05. The availability of immune exposure information extended only to CMV serostatus.

Sequencing was performed on PBMCs. This receptor was identified in a girl aged 2 to 10 in good health and CMV-seronegative. The chain uses TRBV27 and TRBJ2-5, with TRBD1 matching 7 bases. The J call may be in error: the DNA end matches TRBJ2-7 better. For the CDR3, the DNA is TGTGCCAGCAGCGAAAGGACAGGACTCTCCTACGAGCAGTACTTC. Residues: CASSERTGLSYEQYF.